This TCR beta chain emerged from a study of T cells in Graves' hyperthyroidism and ophthalmopathy. Study-level points and caveats: Blood also showed most of the thyroid clonotypes that were expanded above 0.001.

This clonotype was recorded many times. What it binds is unknown. Using RNA transcripts as the source, TCR beta CDR3 regions were amplified. HTBI primers were used for first-round RT-PCR of the TCR CDR3. TCRdb redid the calling of the multiplex PCR reads with MiXCR, one entry per CDR3 protein. The sample lists about 280,000 distinct CDR3 sequences, less than 30% occurring once. The sample taken for sequencing was blood. The clonotype comes from a middle-aged man with Graves' hyperthyroidism that later progressed to Graves' ophthalmopathy.

This CDR3 reads CATSRGGTDNQPQHF. CDR3 DNA sequence: TGTGCCACCAGCAGGGGGGGGACAGATAATCAGCCCCAGCATTTT. V and J are TRBV15 and TRBJ1-5; 7 bases align to TRBD1. CDR1 and CDR2 (germline): LNHNV, YYDKDF (reference sequence). CDR3 size: 15 residues. The V segment lost 3 bases and the J segment 4 bases; nucleotides outside the gene matches: 6.